This TCR beta chain is drawn from a study of siplizumab effects on memory and regulatory T cells. Study outcomes and limitations: It was not possible to assign a naive or memory phenotype to roughly 80-97% of proliferating CD4+ or CD8+ clones.

The method was immunoSEQ multiplex PCR; TCRdb's version includes in-frame clones alone and lacks a portion of them. The repertoire holds nearly 95,000 clones, with about 94% as singletons. Worth noting for this clone: As yet, its antigen is unknown.

The V end lost 6 bases, the J end lost 9 bases, and 21 bases lay between the germline ends. The CDR3 covers 14 residues. CDR1 MNHEY and CDR2 SVGAGI come from the germline V gene. Sequencing was done on a sample of non-Treg CD4+ T cells sorted from blood. V gene TRBV6-5 combines with J gene TRBJ2-7; D is undetermined. The clonotype originates from a human donor in good health. The CDR3 sequence is CASSLAADTLVQYF. CDR3 nucleotide sequence: TGTGCCAGCAGCTTAGCCGCCGACACTCTCGTGCAGTACTTC.